This T cell receptor (beta chain) was observed in a study of shared clonotypes between healthy human individuals. Using immunoSEQ multiplex PCR, the repertoire was profiled, and TCRdb retains in-frame clones only, with some absent. The sample contains approximately 640,000 clones, 80% to 95% of which appear only once. Germline V gives CDR1 SQVTM, CDR2 ANQGSEA. This CDR3 contains 11 residues. This clone was seen just once. Its antigen is as yet unknown. Study conclusions and caveats: Genetic and exposure-history diversity was limited by the few donors.

Sequencing input: memory CD8+ T cells from PBMCs. The subset was: CD45RO+ cells pooled with CCR7-negative TemRA cells. The gene calls are TRBV29-1 and TRBJ2-5; D is uncertain. The J call may not be correct, given that the DNA end is closer to TRBJ2-7. This sequence was found in a young man in good health. Some clones in this sample may be carry-over from other donors' samples. CDR3 bases: TGCAGCGTTGATGTAGGCTCCGAGCAGTACTTC. This sequence encodes CSVDVGSEQYF.